The 28 T cell receptor beta chains below all came from one sample that was sequenced in a study of tumor and adjacent non-tumor tissue in lung cancer. Three rounds of nested PCR, following a modified ARM-PCR protocol, produced the TCRbeta library. Each CDR3 protein gets one entry after TCRdb re-called the multiplex PCR reads with MiXCR. The table lists approximately 90,000 distinct CDR3 sequences, approximately 73% of them singletons, with roughly 22% in the top ten. The template was RNA from unsorted bulk tissue. The normal lung tissue was taken more than 3 cm from the tumor edge. The sample taken for sequencing was distant non-tumor lung tissue. The receptor set was obtained from a woman in her forties or fifties with non-small cell lung cancer.

Notes on this clonotype: Lacking the conserved final phenylalanine or tryptophan, this CDR3 likely reflects a read error. The gene calls are TRBV6-1 and TRBJ2-3; D might be TRBD2 (5 bases). The CDR3 has 16 residues. Germline assignment: CDR1 MNHNS and CDR2 SASEGT. The CDR3 sequence: CTSSVNVGGLTDTQYI. The CDR3 bases are TGTACCAGCAGTGTGAACGTCGGAGGACTTACAGATACGCAGTATATT.

The chain recombines TRBV12-3 or TRBV12-4 with TRBJ1-2; possibly TRBD1 for D (6 bases). V was clipped by 5 bases and J by 10 bases, with 23 bases between them. This CDR3 spans 15 amino acids. This chain's CDR3 is CASSPLGGHESDYTF. The CDR3 DNA is TGTGCCAGCAGTCCCCTCGGGGGACATGAGTCTGACTACACCTTC.

Concerning this clonotype: Since a much larger clone is just one base distant, this may be a read error. The chain employs TRBV5-1 and TRBJ1-4, with D maybe TRBD1 (5 bases). Germline CDR1 is SGHRS and CDR2 is YFSETQ. This CDR3 is built from 15 residues. CDR3 in amino acids: CTSSPGGATNEKLFF. The CDR3 coding sequence is TGCACCAGCAGCCCGGGGGGGGCAACTAATGAAAAACTGTTTTTT.

A remark on this clonotype: This is likely a read error, given that the CDR3 carries no conserved phenylalanine or tryptophan at its end. The rearrangement uses TRBV14 and TRBJ2-1; D is possibly TRBD1 (6 bases). This CDR3 spans 14 amino acids. CDR1 and CDR2 from the germline V gene are SGHDN and FVKESK. The CDR3 spells CASSLMTGLNEQFL. The CDR3, as DNA: TGTGCCAGTAGCCTTATGACAGGCCTCAATGAGCAGTTCCTC.

In the case of this clonotype: The junction shows a germline mismatch at one end, possibly a read error. The J gene is TRBJ2-2, the V gene TRBV6-5, with TRBD2 matching over 7 bases. Per the germline V gene, CDR1 is MNHEY and CDR2 is SVGAGI. The CDR3 has 14 residues. CDR3 sequence reads: CASSYWGGNGELFF. CDR3 nucleotides: TGTGCCAGCAGTTACTGGGGGGGGAACGGGGAGCTGTTCTTT.

This rearrangement joins TRBV10-3 to TRBJ1-2; D is unresolved. V gave up 10 bases and J gave up 3 bases, with 18 bases separating them. The CDR3 runs to 14 residues. Germline CDR1 is ENHRY and CDR2 is SYGVKD. The CDR3 reads CATYQLWEDYGYTF. In DNA form, the CDR3 reads TGTGCCACCTACCAACTTTGGGAAGACTATGGCTACACCTTC.

Worth noting for this clonotype: Germline is not matched at one junction end, which may reflect a read error. The chain has TRBV7-9 and TRBJ1-1; D not resolved. Germline assignment: CDR1 SEHNR and CDR2 FQNEAQ (reference sequence). The CDR3 runs to 11 residues. CDR3 amino acids: CGSRLVVRAFF. CDR3 sequence (DNA): TGTGGCAGCAGATTAGTTGTACGAGCTTTCTTT.

Details on this clonotype: The junction departs from germline at one end; a sequencing error may be responsible. The chain recombines TRBV12-3 or TRBV12-4 with TRBJ1-6; D ambiguous. The CDR3 has 14 amino acids. This CDR3 reads CASSGKGGNSPFHF. The CDR3 region has the DNA TGTGCCAGCAGTGGAAAGGGAGGAAATTCACCCTTCCACTTT.

Regarding this clonotype: At one end, the junction sequence differs from germline, possibly due to a read error. This rearrangement joins TRBV6-1 to TRBJ1-5, with D possibly being TRBD1 (5 bases). The V gene's germline CDR1 is MNHNS and CDR2 SASEGT. The CDR3 is 12 amino acids. CDR3 sequence (DNA): TGTGCCAGCTGGGACTGGAATCAGCCCCGGCATTTT. Residues: CASWDWNQPRHF.

Note on this clonotype: One junction end disagrees with the germline gene, perhaps due to a read error. The V call is TRBV4-2, the J call TRBJ1-5; D gene uncertain. The length of the CDR3 is 15 residues. Germline V gene sequence: CDR1 LGHNA, CDR2 YNFKEQ. The CDR3 region has the DNA TGTGCCGGCAGCCGAGACCTCACTAGCATTCAGCCCCAGCATTTT. Translation: CAGSRDLTSIQPQHF.

This clonotype is classed as large. The V call is TRBV10-1, the J call TRBJ2-5; D not certain. The V end was cut by 9 bases, the J end by 4 bases, with 12 bases between. The CDR3 consists of 12 residues. CDR1 and CDR2 (germline): WNHNN, SYGVQD (reference sequence). This CDR3 reads CARPTMRETQYF. The CDR3 nucleotides are TGCGCCAGACCCACCATGAGAGAGACCCAGTACTTC.

To note about this clonotype: A junction end diverges from the germline sequence, so it may reflect a read error. The DNA of the CDR3 is TGTGCCAGCTGTTCCGCAGCGCCTAGGGATCCCTATGAGCAGTACTTC. Amino acid sequence: CASCSAAPRDPYEQYF. The chain combines TRBV6-7 with TRBJ2-7; D is unresolved. TRBV6-7 is flagged as an ORF with uncertain function. CDR3 length: 16 residues.

This clonotype was detected ten times or more. V is TRBV6-1 and J is TRBJ2-7; perhaps TRBD1 as D (6 bases). Germline V gives CDR1 MNHNS, CDR2 SASEGT. V was cut by 2 bases and J by 3 bases, with 17 bases left in between. The CDR3 is 16 residues long. In DNA, the CDR3 is TGTGCCAGCAGTGAACCAGACAGGTTTCAAGGCTACGAGCAGTACTTC. Its translation: CASSEPDRFQGYEQYF.

Comment on this clonotype: At one boundary the junction diverges from the germline segment, which might be a read error. The J gene is TRBJ1-1, the V gene TRBV4-2; 7 bases map to TRBD1. Germline V lookup: CDR1 LGHNA, CDR2 YNFKEQ. This CDR3 spans 18 amino acids. In DNA, the CDR3 is TGTACCAGCAGCCTTCGTTACGACAGGGAAAATATGAACACTGAAACTTTCTTT. The encoded protein is CTSSLRYDRENMNTETFF.

A remark on this clonotype: The junction does not match germline at one end; this may be a read error. The V and J genes are TRBV5-1 and TRBJ2-5; 11 bases line up with TRBD2. Looked up from germline, CDR1 is SGHRS and CDR2 is YFSETQ. The CDR3 runs 14 residues. The CDR3 coding sequence is TGCGCCAGTAGCTCCGGGACTAGCGGAGAGACCCAGAACTTC. Residues: CASSSGTSGETQNF.

This clonotype was seen a handful of times. The V call is TRBV30, the J call TRBJ2-3; D may match TRBD1 or TRBD2 (5 bases each). The CDR3 has 13 residues. The germline V gene encodes CDR1 GTSNPN and CDR2 SVGIG (reference sequence). Trimming shortened V by 0 bases and J by 12 bases, and 16 bases separated the two germline ends. CDR3 sequence reads: CAWSVEAGGVQYF. CDR3 nucleotides: TGTGCCTGGAGTGTAGAGGCTGGGGGTGTACAGTATTTT.

This clonotype was picked up many times. The rearrangement links TRBV12-3 or TRBV12-4 to TRBJ2-1; TRBD2 agrees at 7 bases. With V trimmed by 6 bases and J by 12 bases, 20 bases remained unmatched. The CDR3 spans 16 residues. The CDR3 coding sequence is TGTGCCAGCAGAAAACTAGGACTTATTAATCCTAGCGGGCAGTTCTTC. It yields the protein CASRKLGLINPSGQFF.

A word on this clonotype: One end of the junction is discordant with germline, which a read error may explain. DNA of the CDR3: TGTGCCAGCAGTGAATTGCTAAGCTATCAGCCCCAACATTTT. Translating it yields CASSELLSYQPQHF. V usage is TRBV6-1 and J usage is TRBJ1-5; D uncertain. From germline, CDR1 is MNHNS and CDR2 SASEGT. The CDR3 extends over 14 amino acids.

As regards this clonotype: Given a much more abundant clone one base away, this may be a read error. The V call is TRBV20-1, the J call TRBJ1-6; D remains unclear. The CDR3 is 14 amino acids. Trimming shortened V by 3 bases and J by 6 bases, and 12 bases separated the two germline ends. Germline values: CDR1 DFQATT, CDR2 SNEGSKA (reference sequence). The CDR3 DNA sequence: TGCAGTGCTAGCTGGATTGGCCTTAATTCACCCCTCCACTTT. It yields the protein CSASWIGLNSPLHF.

About this clonotype itself: One junction end disagrees with the germline gene, perhaps due to a read error. This sequence joins TRBV20-1 and TRBJ2-1, with 9 positions matching TRBD2. CDR1 is DFQATT, CDR2 SNEGSKA, per germline (reference sequence). The CDR3 runs 15 residues. The CDR3 DNA reads as TGCTGTGCTAGACCGATAGCGGGAGTACGCAATGAGCAGTTCTTC. Protein product: CCARPIAGVRNEQFF.

This clonotype was detected only a few times. This could be a read error, since a much larger clone is one nucleotide away. The chain employs TRBV30 and TRBJ2-5; maybe TRBD1 (5 bases). CDR3 length: 13 residues. V was trimmed by 0 bases and J by 4 bases, leaving 9 bases between them. Germline V lookup: CDR1 GTSNPN, CDR2 SVGIG (reference sequence). Here the CDR3 DNA reads TGTGCCTGGAGTGTATATCAGGGAGAGACCCAGTACTTC. This encodes CAWSVYQGETQYF.

To note about this clonotype: A much larger clonotype is one base distant, so this may be a read error. This sequence joins TRBV28 and TRBJ2-7, with D tentatively TRBD1 or TRBD2 (5 bases each). The CDR3 consists of 13 residues. Germline V gives CDR1 MDHEN, CDR2 SYDVKM. V lost 7 bases, J lost 7 bases, and 17 bases lay in between. The CDR3 DNA sequence: TGTGCCAGCACCCTTGGGCCTGGGGGTGAGCAGTACTTC. Its translation: CASTLGPGGEQYF.

As to this clonotype: The junction does not match germline at one end; this may be a read error. This chain connects TRBV6-6 to TRBJ1-2, with D perhaps matching TRBD1 (5 bases). The CDR3 is 16 residues long. The V gene's germline CDR1 is MNHNY and CDR2 SVGAGI (reference sequence). The CDR3 region is CASSYSRPTEGYGYTF. The CDR3 DNA follows: TGTGCCAGCAGTTACTCGCGTCCGACAGAGGGCTATGGTTACACCTTC.

In this sample, this clonotype turned up many times. The V and J genes are TRBV5-4 and TRBJ1-1; no definite D call. The CDR3 spans 14 residues. Trimming pared 0 bases from V and 8 bases from J, leaving 14 bases between. Germline V lookup: CDR1 SGHNT, CDR2 YYREEE (reference sequence). Here the CDR3 DNA reads TGTGCCAGCAGCTTGGAGGTCAACCCCACGGAAGCTTTCTTT. Its protein is CASSLEVNPTEAFF.

This clonotype showed up just once. The genes are TRBV28 and TRBJ2-1, with D uncertain. With 9 bases removed from V and 3 bases from J, the gap between germline ends came to 18 bases. The CDR3 has 15 residues. Germline CDR1 is MDHEN and CDR2 is SYDVKM. CDR3 protein: CARSTPNGIYNEQFF. The CDR3 nucleotides read TGTGCCAGGAGTACCCCCAACGGAATCTACAATGAGCAGTTCTTC.

In the case of this clonotype: Given the absence of the conserved phenylalanine or tryptophan at the CDR3 end, a read error is likely. CDR3 protein: CASRPGGLPGVGEQFS. Here the CDR3 DNA reads TGTGCCAGCAGACCAGGGGGGCTACCGGGAGTAGGTGAGCAGTTCTCC. The chain carries TRBV11-2 and TRBJ2-1; possibly TRBD1 for D (7 bases). The CDR3 covers 16 residues. V was shortened by 6 bases and J by 9 bases, with 24 bases between the two germline ends. Germline lookup yields CDR1 SGHAT and CDR2 FQNNGV.

V usage is TRBV7-3 and J usage is TRBJ2-3, with 11 bases lining up with TRBD1. Germline assignment: CDR1 SGHTA and CDR2 FQGTGA. V shed 5 bases and J 4 bases; nucleotides not matched to a gene: 23. CDR3 length equals 21 residues. The CDR3 here is CASSPSRYTGTGGKGADTQYF. CDR3 DNA sequence: TGTGCCAGCAGCCCATCCCGTTATACCGGGACAGGGGGAAAGGGCGCAGATACGCAGTATTTT.

A remark on this clonotype: Possible read error: a much larger clone is one base away. The J gene is TRBJ1-4, the V gene TRBV6-5; D is possibly TRBD1 (5 bases). CDR3 size: 15 residues. Germline assignment: CDR1 MNHEY and CDR2 SVGAGI. The CDR3 DNA reads as TGTGCCCGCAGGCAATCAGGGCAGATCGGTGAAAAACTGTTTTTT. This translates into CARRQSGQIGEKLFF.